This T cell receptor (beta chain) was captured by sequencing in a study of T cell responses to AZD1222 COVID-19 vaccine (dated by TCRdb to the early 2020s). Background on the whole study: A total of more than 230 trial participants underwent TCR sequencing, of whom 207 received two doses of AZD1222 and 26 received two doses of the MenACWY control vaccine. Trial participants were enrolled into age subgroups of 18-55, 56-69 and 70-plus years, which contained 148, 28 and 57 TCR-sequenced participants, respectively.

About this clone itself: Its target antigen remains unknown. The sample holds no much larger clone one base away, and base qualities are not on file.

Study-wide conclusions, independent of this receptor: In the small 56-69-year group, the increase in depth fell short of significance, most likely because of low power. Because no day 14 peak-response samples were available, the repertoires could be characterized only after the peak T cell response. Nearly half of unique spike-specific TCRs reportedly recognized epitopes outside regions mutated in the B.1.351 and B.1.1.7 variants. Participants were mostly white British, with more females than males. The authors suggested clonal diversity may have been underestimated. CD4 TCRs associated with the vaccine covered the entire spike protein, and the dominant responses were in regions 160-218 and 743-854. Spike-specific TCR breadth and depth rose significantly after two AZD1222 doses compared with day 0 and with MenACWY recipients. Only five or six AZD1222 recipients were SARS-CoV-2 seropositive at baseline, limiting conclusions about previously exposed vaccinees.

The CDR3 regions of human TCRbeta chains were subjected to immunosequencing. As for the original processing: TCRs in the repertoires were compared against a reference library of SARS-CoV-2-specific TCRs that had been generated with the MIRA antigen-specificity platform. Breadth was defined as the fraction of unique TCRs that were SARS-CoV-2-associated. Depth was defined as the fraction of total T cells that were SARS-CoV-2-associated. Using the MIRA data, each spike-specific TCR was mapped to the spike region that the TCR reacts to and placed in a CD4 or CD8 class. Log10-transformed breadth and depth values were compared by one-way ANOVA with Sidak's multiple comparisons tests. As stored in TCRdb, this immuneACCESS dataset retains in-frame rearrangements with V and J assigned. A fraction of the clones does not appear; measured against another copy, unresolved V genes explain less than half of the discrepancy, and the remainder lacks a known reason. D and trimming were read from the DNA, whereas the V and J calls and clone size are those reported in that table. For this sample the table gives tens of thousands of clones, of which roughly nine tenths were detected only once. The ten biggest clones cover over 25% of the sample.

For CDR1 and CDR2, the germline V gene (reference sequence) lists SEHNR and FQNEAQ. The CDR3 holds 14 amino acids from the cysteine to the phenylalanine. Only the CDR3 region is kept as DNA, spanning 42 bases read in frame from base 1. Trimmed from V: 5 bases; trimmed from J: 7 bases; junction bases lacking a gene match: 10. The time point tag for this specimen amounts to: about 28 days (+/-7) after the second vaccine dose. Because spike-specific TCR depth and breadth did not differ between the two schedules, AZD1222 recipients who got a second dose at roughly 4 weeks were pooled with those who got a second dose at roughly 12 weeks. Vaccinee samples were obtained from the UK trials COV001 and COV002, which included a single-blind randomized controlled phase 2/3 trial of AZD1222 (ChAdOx1 nCoV-19) in healthy adults. Trial participant PBMC samples were collected at day 0 and day 28 after the second dose for TCRbeta chain sequencing.

The sequence links TRBV7-9 to TRBJ2-7; TRBD2 agrees with 8 junctional bases. The sequencing used peripheral blood, collected 28 days after the second AZD1222 dose. This TCR came from an adult who received the AZD1222 COVID-19 vaccine. The sequenced DNA: TGTGCCAGCAGCGGGGCGGGGGGACTTTCGGAGCAGTACTTC. This yields the protein CASSGAGGLSEQYF.